This TCR beta chain stems from a study of blood T cell repertoires in COVID-19. In germline, CDR1 is SGDLS, CDR2 YYNGEE. CDR3 length: 15 residues. V shed 5 bases, J shed 1 base, and the junction held 1 base outside the gene matches. In the authors' workflow: Amplification from reference gene primers served as the basis for estimated nucleated cell counts. Measured with immunoSEQ multiplex PCR; TCRdb has only the in-frame clones, and not every one. D and trimming were read from the DNA, whereas the V and J calls and clone size are those reported in that table. Found here are about 200,000 clones, 88% of them singletons; the top ten hold about 18%. In the case of this clone: Given a much more abundant clone one base away, this may be a read error.

The sample taken for sequencing was peripheral blood. This chain uses TRBV9 with TRBJ2-3; 13 bases are shared with TRBD2. The source is a man in his fifties with COVID-19, enrolled during active disease. In DNA form, the CDR3 reads TGTGCCAGCAGTGGACTAGCGGGAGGCACAGATACGCAGTATTTT. Amino acid sequence: CASSGLAGGTDTQYF.